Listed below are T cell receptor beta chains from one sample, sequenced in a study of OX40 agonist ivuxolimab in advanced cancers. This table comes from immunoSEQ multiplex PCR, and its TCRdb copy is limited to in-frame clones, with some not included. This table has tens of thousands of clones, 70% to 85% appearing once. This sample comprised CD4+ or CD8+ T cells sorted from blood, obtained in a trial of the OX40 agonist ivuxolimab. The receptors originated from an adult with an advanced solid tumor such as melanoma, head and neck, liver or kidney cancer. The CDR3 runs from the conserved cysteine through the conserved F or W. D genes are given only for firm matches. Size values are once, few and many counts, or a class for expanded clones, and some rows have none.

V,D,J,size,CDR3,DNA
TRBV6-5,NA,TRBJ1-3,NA,CASSSGHSSGNTIYF,TGTGCCAGCAGTTCGGGACACAGCTCTGGAAACACCATATATTTT
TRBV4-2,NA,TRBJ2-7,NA,CASSQVSKPYEQYF,TGTGCCAGCAGCCAAGTTAGCAAACCTTACGAGCAGTACTTC
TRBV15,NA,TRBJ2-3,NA,CATSLGSTQYF,TGTGCCACCAGCCTGGGAAGTACGCAGTATTTT
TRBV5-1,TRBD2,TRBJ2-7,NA,CASRIQGGGVGEQYF,TGCGCCAGCAGAATTCAAGGCGGGGGGGTCGGCGAGCAGTACTTC
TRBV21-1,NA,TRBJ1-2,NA,CASSKGGRGNNGYTF,TGTGCCAGCAGCAAAGGGGGCAGGGGAAACAATGGCTACACCTTC
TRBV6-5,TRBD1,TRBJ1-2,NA,CASSSGGQGVYGYTF,TGTGCCAGCAGTTCCGGGGGACAGGGAGTATATGGCTACACCTTC
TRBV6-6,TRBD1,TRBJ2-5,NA,CASSPPGQGQETQYF,TGTGCCAGCAGCCCTCCGGGACAGGGTCAAGAGACCCAGTACTTC
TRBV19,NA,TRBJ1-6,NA,CASNGRTPEETLHF,TGTGCCAGTAATGGAAGGACTCCCGAGGAAACCCTCCACTTT
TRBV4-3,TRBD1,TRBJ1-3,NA,CASSRKTGDLNTIYF,TGCGCCAGCAGCCGTAAGACAGGGGATCTAAACACCATATATTTT
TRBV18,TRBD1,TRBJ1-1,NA,CASSSGQGTEAFF,TGTGCCAGCTCATCGGGACAGGGGACTGAAGCTTTCTTT
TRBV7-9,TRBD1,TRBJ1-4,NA,CASSLASRTGGGEKLFF,TGTGCCAGCAGCTTAGCTTCCCGGACAGGGGGTGGAGAAAAACTGTTTTTT
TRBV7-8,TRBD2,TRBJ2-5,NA,CASSSSYFYSGNQETQYF,TGTGCCAGCAGCTCCTCTTACTTTTATAGCGGGAACCAAGAGACCCAGTACTTC
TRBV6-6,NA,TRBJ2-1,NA,CASSYSYNEQFF,TGTGCCAGCAGTTACTCCTACAATGAGCAGTTCTTC
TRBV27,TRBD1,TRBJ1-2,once,CASLWTGGDEGYGYTF,TGTGCCAGTCTTTGGACAGGGGGCGATGAGGGTTATGGCTACACCTTC
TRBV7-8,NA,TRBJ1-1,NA,CASSLVATTTEAFF,TGTGCCAGCAGCTTAGTAGCGACCACCACTGAAGCTTTCTTT
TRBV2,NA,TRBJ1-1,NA,CASTLGVNTEAFF,TGTGCCAGCACTTTAGGGGTCAACACTGAAGCTTTCTTT
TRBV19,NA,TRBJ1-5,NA,CASSRRNSNQPQHF,TGTGCCAGTAGTCGACGGAATAGCAATCAGCCCCAGCATTTT
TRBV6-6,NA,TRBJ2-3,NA,CAAVGAGTDTQYF,TGTGCCGCCGTGGGGGCGGGCACAGATACGCAGTATTTT
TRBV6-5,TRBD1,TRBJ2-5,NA,CASSRDSQETQYF,TGTGCCAGCAGTAGGGACAGTCAAGAGACCCAGTACTTC
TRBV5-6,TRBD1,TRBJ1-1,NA,CASSLSGGRLGRTEAFF,TGTGCCAGCAGCTTGTCAGGGGGCCGTTTGGGACGGACTGAAGCTTTCTTT
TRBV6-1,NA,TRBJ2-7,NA,CASSVSLTGSSYEQYF,TGTGCCAGCAGTGTGTCCCTAACTGGTAGCTCCTACGAGCAGTACTTC
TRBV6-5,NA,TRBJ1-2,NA,CASSRKDGAFYGYTF,TGTGCCAGCAGTAGAAAGGACGGAGCCTTCTATGGCTACACCTTC
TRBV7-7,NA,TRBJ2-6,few,CAIRSGANVLTF,TGTGCGATCCGATCTGGGGCCAACGTCCTGACTTTC
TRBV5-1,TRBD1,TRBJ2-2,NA,CASSVRTGDTGELFF,TGCGCCAGCAGCGTGCGGACAGGGGACACCGGGGAGCTGTTTTTT
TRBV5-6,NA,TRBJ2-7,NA,CASRRGGNEQYF,TGTGCCAGCAGACGAGGGGGTAACGAGCAGTACTTC
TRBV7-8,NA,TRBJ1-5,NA,CASSLAGQGWQPQHF,TGTGCCAGCAGCTTAGCGGGACAAGGATGGCAGCCCCAGCATTTT
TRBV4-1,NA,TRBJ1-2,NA,CASSQVSGYAF,TGCGCCAGCAGCCAAGTGTCAGGCTACGCCTTC
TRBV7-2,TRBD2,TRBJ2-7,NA,CASSSGGLAGVVYEQYF,TGTGCCAGCAGCTCAGGTGGACTAGCGGGAGTGGTATACGAGCAGTACTTC
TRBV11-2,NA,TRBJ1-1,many,CASSRTTAGTEAFF,TGTGCCAGCAGCCGAACCACCGCCGGCACTGAAGCTTTCTTT
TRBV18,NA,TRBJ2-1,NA,CASSQRDKTFF,TGTGCCAGCTCTCAGCGGGACAAAACGTTCTTC
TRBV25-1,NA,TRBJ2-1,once,CASSELLWQFF,TGTGCCAGCAGTGAATTATTGTGGCAGTTCTTC
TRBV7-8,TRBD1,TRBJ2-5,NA,CASSVGQGMETQYF,TGTGCCAGCAGCGTAGGACAGGGGATGGAGACCCAGTACTTC
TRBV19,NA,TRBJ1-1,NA,CATMHQGGTEAFF,TGTGCCACCATGCATCAGGGTGGGACTGAAGCTTTCTTT
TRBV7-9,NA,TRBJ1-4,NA,CASSDLVEGEKLFF,TGTGCCAGCAGCGATCTTGTCGAAGGTGAAAAACTGTTTTTT
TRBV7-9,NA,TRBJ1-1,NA,CASSSGWFGAFF,TGTGCCAGCAGCTCGGGGTGGTTCGGGGCTTTCTTT
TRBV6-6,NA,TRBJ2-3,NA,CASSYISTDTQYF,TGTGCCAGCAGTTACATAAGCACAGATACGCAGTATTTT
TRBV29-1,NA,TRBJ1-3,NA,CSVEPDSGNTIYF,TGCAGCGTTGAGCCCGACTCTGGAAACACCATATATTTT
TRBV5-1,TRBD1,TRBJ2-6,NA,CASSLATGGSGANVLTF,TGCGCCAGCAGCTTGGCGACAGGGGGCTCTGGGGCCAACGTCCTGACTTTC
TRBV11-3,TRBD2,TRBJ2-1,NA,CASSLGVLAGEGNEQFF,TGTGCCAGCAGCCTGGGGGTGCTAGCGGGAGAGGGCAATGAGCAGTTCTTC
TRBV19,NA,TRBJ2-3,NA,CASSRAWDTQYF,TGTGCCAGTAGTAGGGCGTGGGATACGCAGTATTTT
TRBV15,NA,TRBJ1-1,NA,CATSEGGLGTEAFF,TGTGCCACCAGCGAGGGAGGCCTGGGCACTGAAGCTTTCTTT
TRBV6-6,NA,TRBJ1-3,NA,CASGPQKTIYF,TGTGCCAGCGGCCCACAGAAGACCATATATTTT
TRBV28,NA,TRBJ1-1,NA,CASSQRVGTTAPTEAFF,TGTGCCAGCAGTCAAAGGGTCGGGACAACTGCGCCCACTGAAGCTTTCTTT
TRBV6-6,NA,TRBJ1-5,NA,CASSYDDRRNQPQHF,TGTGCCAGCAGTTACGACGACAGGCGCAATCAGCCCCAGCATTTT
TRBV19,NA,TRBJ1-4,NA,CASSWGFTNEKLFF,TGTGCCAGTAGCTGGGGTTTTACCAATGAAAAACTGTTTTTT
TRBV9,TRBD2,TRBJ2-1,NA,CASSDPSSGRADEQFF,TGTGCCAGCAGCGACCCCTCTAGCGGGAGGGCGGACGAGCAGTTCTTC
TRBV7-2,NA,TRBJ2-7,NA,CASSLEAPYEQYF,TGTGCCAGCAGCTTAGAGGCCCCCTACGAGCAGTACTTC
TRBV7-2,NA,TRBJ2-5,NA,CASSTGTAYQETQYF,TGTGCCAGCAGCACCGGGACGGCGTACCAAGAGACCCAGTACTTC